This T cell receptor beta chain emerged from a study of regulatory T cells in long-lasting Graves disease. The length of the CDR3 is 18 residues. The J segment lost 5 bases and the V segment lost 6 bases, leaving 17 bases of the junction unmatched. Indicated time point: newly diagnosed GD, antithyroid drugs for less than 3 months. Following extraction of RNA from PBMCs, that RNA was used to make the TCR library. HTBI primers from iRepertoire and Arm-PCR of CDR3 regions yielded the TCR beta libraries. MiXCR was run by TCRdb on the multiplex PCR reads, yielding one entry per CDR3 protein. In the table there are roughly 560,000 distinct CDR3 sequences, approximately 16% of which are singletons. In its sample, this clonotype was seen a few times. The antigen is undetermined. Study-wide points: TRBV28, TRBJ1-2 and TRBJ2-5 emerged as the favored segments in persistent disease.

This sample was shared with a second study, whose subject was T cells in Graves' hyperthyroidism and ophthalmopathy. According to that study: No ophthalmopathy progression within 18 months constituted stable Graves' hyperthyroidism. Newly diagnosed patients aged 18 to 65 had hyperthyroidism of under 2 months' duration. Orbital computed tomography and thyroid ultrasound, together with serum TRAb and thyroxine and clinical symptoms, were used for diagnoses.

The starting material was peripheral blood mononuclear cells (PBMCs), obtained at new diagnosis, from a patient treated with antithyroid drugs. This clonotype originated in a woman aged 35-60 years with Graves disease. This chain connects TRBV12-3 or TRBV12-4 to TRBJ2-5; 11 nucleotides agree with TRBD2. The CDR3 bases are TGTGCCAGCAGATTGTGGGGATGGGGGACTAGCGGAGGCGAGACCCAGTACTTC. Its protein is CASRLWGWGTSGGETQYF.